This TCR beta chain was sequenced during a study of blood T cells in healthy people across ages. About the study: Template switching picked up about one barcoded beta molecule for each two T cells.

Germline CDR1 reads DFQATT; CDR2 reads SNEGSKA (reference sequence). V lost 4 bases and J lost 10; bases outside the gene matches: 7. This CDR3 spans 14 amino acids. This clonotype was recorded a few times. Next came a second PCR, run for about 6 to 12 cycles, which used a sample-barcoded 5' primer along with a J-beta primer mix. Each cDNA molecule was tagged by a template-switch adaptor that had 12 random nucleotides. MiXCR, run by TCRdb on the 5' RACE reads, gives a single entry per CDR3 protein. Among 1 million to 1.2 million distinct CDR3 sequences listed, more than 30% were seen once. Sequenced: blood. The chain uses TRBV20-1 and TRBJ1-4; 12 nucleotides match TRBD1. The clonotype comes from a man aged 18 to 29 in good health. The CDR3 is CSAITGTGGGKLFF. CDR3 DNA: TGCAGTGCTATAACCGGGACAGGGGGCGGAAAACTGTTTTTT.